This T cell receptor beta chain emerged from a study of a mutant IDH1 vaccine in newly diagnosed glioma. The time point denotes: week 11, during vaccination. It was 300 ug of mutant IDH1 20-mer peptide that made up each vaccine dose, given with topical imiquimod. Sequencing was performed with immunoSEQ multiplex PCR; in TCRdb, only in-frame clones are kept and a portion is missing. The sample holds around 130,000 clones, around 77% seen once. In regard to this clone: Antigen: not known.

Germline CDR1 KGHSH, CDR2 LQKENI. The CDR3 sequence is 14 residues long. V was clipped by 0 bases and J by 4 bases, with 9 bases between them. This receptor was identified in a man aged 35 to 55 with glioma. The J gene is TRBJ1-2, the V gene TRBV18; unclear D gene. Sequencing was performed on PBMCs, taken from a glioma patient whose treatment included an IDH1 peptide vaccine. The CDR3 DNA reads TGTGCCAGCTCACCACCGGCAAATCCCTATGGCTACACCTTC. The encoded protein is CASSPPANPYGYTF.